This T cell receptor beta chain was found in a study of T-cell reconstitution after alpha-beta-depleted transplantation in children. General study points: Surviving recipient cells, namely T cells and thymic progenitors, were the source of high day-60 TCRbeta diversity in some patients. T-cell counts and diversity were attributed mostly to newly produced T cells one year after transplant.

A TCRbeta library incorporating unique molecular identifiers was prepared. TCRdb independently ran MiXCR on the PCR reads; one entry per CDR3 protein. Of about a million distinct CDR3 sequences listed, about 26% were seen once; the top ten hold about 28%. With respect to this clonotype: Its specificity is not known.

CDR1 is SGHAT and CDR2 is FQNNGV in the germline V gene. CDR3 size: 15 residues. The V and J ends lost 3 bases and 2 bases respectively, with 13 bases between them. This TCR came from a boy younger than two who had a stem cell transplant for SCID, so the T cells may come from the graft donor. The chain links TRBV11-2 to TRBJ2-5; no definite D call. The sequenced sample was PBMCs, mostly from graft donor cells, obtained 360 days after TCRalphabeta/CD19-depleted stem cell transplant. This CDR3 reads CASSFFGSFQETQYF. Written as DNA, the CDR3 is TGTGCCAGCAGCTTTTTTGGGTCCTTTCAAGAGACCCAGTACTTC.